The 29 T cell receptor beta chains in this list originate from one sample, sequenced in a study of OX40 agonist ivuxolimab in advanced cancers. Assay used: immunoSEQ multiplex PCR; TCRdb lists only in-frame clones, some missing. The data show more than 70,000 clones, roughly 87% seen once. The sample consisted of CD4+ or CD8+ T cells sorted from blood, taken in a trial of the OX40 agonist ivuxolimab. The origin of the receptors is an adult with an advanced solid tumor such as melanoma, head and neck, liver or kidney cancer.

V and J are TRBV2 and TRBJ2-7; D not certain. V was clipped by 4 bases and J by 2 bases, with 3 bases between them. The CDR3 spans 11 residues. In germline, CDR1 is SNHLY, CDR2 FYNNEI. The CDR3 DNA sequence: TGTGCCAGCAGTGTAACCTACGAGCAGTACTTC. It encodes CASSVTYEQYF.

The genes are TRBV12-5 and TRBJ2-7; TRBD2 is a possible D gene (5 bases). The CDR3 has 14 amino acids. V lost 3 bases to trimming and J lost 5 bases, with 14 bases between them. Germline loops: CDR1 LGHNT, CDR2 FRNRAP. CDR3 sequence: CASGFSGEGDEQYF. As DNA, the CDR3 is TGTGCTAGTGGTTTCAGCGGTGAGGGCGACGAGCAGTACTTC.

The J gene is TRBJ2-3, the V gene TRBV6-5, with 7 bases aligning to TRBD2. This CDR3 is 14 amino acids long. V lost 8 bases, J lost 3 bases, and 8 bases stayed unmatched. Germline V gene sequence: CDR1 MNHEY, CDR2 SVGAGI. The CDR3 DNA sequence: TGTGCCAGCGGAGCGGGGTGGGGAACAGATACGCAGTATTTT. Residues: CASGAGWGTDTQYF.

The chain employs TRBV7-3 and TRBJ2-5, with D possibly matching TRBD2 (5 bases). This CDR3 is 13 amino acids long. Germline CDR1 SGHTA, CDR2 FQGTGA. V was trimmed by 5 bases and J by 4 bases, leaving 11 bases between them. In DNA, the CDR3 is TGTGCCAGCAGCCTTCGTGAGGGAGAGACCCAGTACTTC. Translating it yields CASSLREGETQYF.

The rearrangement links TRBV6-5 to TRBJ1-2; 7 bases are shared with TRBD1. This CDR3 has 13 residues. CDR1 and CDR2 (germline): MNHEY, SVGAGI. The junction had 6 bases not matched to a gene; V was cut back by 11 bases and J by 0 bases. The CDR3 region is CAAGGGANYGYTF. In DNA, the CDR3 is TGTGCCGCAGGGGGAGGGGCTAACTATGGCTACACCTTC.

The chain employs TRBV27 and TRBJ2-2; 12 nucleotides match TRBD2. This CDR3 contains 16 residues. Germline values: CDR1 MNHEY, CDR2 SMNVEV (reference sequence). V gave up 3 bases and J gave up 6 bases; unmatched junction bases: 5. CDR3 bases: TGTGCCAGCAGTTTTGGGGGACTAGCGGGCCCCGGGGAGCTGTTTTTT. As protein: CASSFGGLAGPGELFF.

The genes are TRBV30 and TRBJ1-3; D call uncertain. The CDR3 runs 14 residues. Deletions cut 3 bases from V and 0 bases from J, with 9 bases between. CDR1 is GTSNPN and CDR2 is SVGIG in the germline V gene (reference sequence). The CDR3 reads CAWSGGNSGNTIYF. The CDR3 nucleotides are TGTGCCTGGAGCGGAGGGAACTCTGGAAACACCATATATTTT. Full variable domain (remainder filled in from reference TRBV30 and TRBJ1-3): SQTIHQWPATLVQPVGSPLSLECTVEGTSNPNLYWYRQAAGRGLQLLFYSVGIGQISSEVPQNLSASRPQDRQFILSSKKLLLSDSGFYLCAWSGGNSGNTIYFGEGSWLTVV.

The chain couples TRBV11-3 to TRBJ1-1; 7 bases are a match to TRBD1. Germline V gene sequence: CDR1 SGHNT, CDR2 YENEEA. The CDR3 loop spans 14 amino acids. V shed 5 bases, J shed 8 bases, and the junction held 11 bases outside the gene matches. In DNA form, the CDR3 reads TGTGCCAGCAGCCGCTCAGGGGGTGTTGTCGAAGCTTTCTTT. This encodes CASSRSGGVVEAFF.

V usage is TRBV19 and J usage is TRBJ2-3, with D tentatively TRBD1 or TRBD2 (5 bases each). CDR1 LNHDA and CDR2 SQIVND come from the germline V gene (reference sequence). Trimming left V 4 bases short and J 1 base short, with 12 bases between. The length of the CDR3 is 15 residues. This CDR3 is CASSRDRLGTDTQYF. Here the CDR3 DNA reads TGTGCCAGTAGTAGGGACCGCCTCGGCACAGATACGCAGTATTTT.

Concerning this clone itself: This specimen includes other DNA sequences encoding the same CDR3. The chain employs TRBV11-2 and TRBJ2-5, with TRBD1 as a possible D gene (5 bases). The CDR3 consists of 15 residues. The V gene's germline CDR1 is SGHAT and CDR2 FQNNGV. V lost 3 bases and J lost 8, with 19 bases in between. The CDR3 is CASSFWGQESGTQYF. Here the CDR3 DNA reads TGTGCCAGCAGCTTTTGGGGCCAAGAAAGTGGAACCCAGTACTTC.

The chain uses TRBV27 and TRBJ1-6; TRBD1 matches at 7 bases. The germline V gene has CDR1 MNHEY and CDR2 SMNVEV (reference sequence). Trimming took 4 bases from V and 6 from J; bases not matched to a gene: 9. The CDR3 runs to 16 residues. This chain's CDR3 is CASSWLPGQTNSPLHF. CDR3 coding DNA: TGTGCCAGCAGTTGGCTTCCGGGACAGACTAATTCACCCCTCCACTTT.

In DNA form, the CDR3 reads TGTGCCAGTAGTACGAGCAAAGTAGGATGGGAGAGCAATCAGCCCCAGCATTTT. Its protein is CASSTSKVGWESNQPQHF. The chain combines TRBV19 with TRBJ1-5; D gene ambiguous. The CDR3 has 18 amino acids. Germline V gene sequence: CDR1 LNHDA, CDR2 SQIVND (reference sequence). V lost 4 bases, J lost 1 base, and 20 bases lay in between.

The sample holds one count of this clone. The chain employs TRBV9 and TRBJ2-2; D perhaps matches TRBD1 (5 bases). Trimming removed 4 bases from V and 4 bases from J, with 11 bases in between. This CDR3 contains 14 residues. Per germline, CDR1 SGDLS and CDR2 YYNGEE. The CDR3 nucleotides are TGTGCCAGCAGCACAACCCAGGGCACCGGGGAGCTGTTTTTT. As protein: CASSTTQGTGELFF.

The chain couples TRBV7-3 to TRBJ2-1; D might be TRBD2 (5 bases). Trimming shortened V by 0 bases and J by 4 bases, and 25 bases separated the two germline ends. The CDR3 has 20 residues. CDR1 and CDR2 from the germline V gene are SGHTA and FQGTGA. CDR3 in amino acids: CASSLTLTRLSSRMYNEQFF. Here the CDR3 DNA reads TGTGCCAGCAGCTTAACGTTAACTAGGCTTTCCTCTAGAATGTACAATGAGCAGTTCTTC.

The count of this clone is one. The chain has TRBV4-3 and TRBJ2-3; D not resolved. The CDR3 extends over 16 amino acids. V was trimmed by 0 bases and J by 0 bases, leaving 10 bases between them. The germline CDR1 and CDR2 sequences are LGHNA and YSLEER. In nucleotides, the CDR3 is TGCGCCAGCAGCCAAGATTTCACTATTAGCACAGATACGCAGTATTTT. Its translation is CASSQDFTISTDTQYF.

This clone was seen only a few times. The rearrangement joins TRBV7-9 to TRBJ2-3; 8 bases fit TRBD2. The junction had 9 bases not matched to a gene; V was cut back by 4 bases and J by 6 bases. Germline CDR1 SEHNR, CDR2 FQNEAQ (reference sequence). The CDR3 consists of 15 residues. CDR3 nucleotides: TGTGCCAGCAGCTCGTTAGCGGGGATGGGGGATACGCAGTATTTT. Translated: CASSSLAGMGDTQYF.

This clone was detected a few times. The J gene is TRBJ2-2, the V gene TRBV7-9; D is perhaps TRBD2 (6 bases). From germline, CDR1 is SEHNR and CDR2 FQNEAQ (reference sequence). The ends were cut back, 5 bases at V and 3 bases at J, with 16 bases in the middle. The CDR3 has 16 residues. The CDR3 sequence: CASSPPGSGDTGELFF. CDR3 sequence (DNA): TGTGCCAGCAGCCCGCCTGGATCGGGGGACACCGGGGAGCTGTTTTTT.

The CDR3 DNA reads TGTGCCAGCAGCGGCGGGACAGGGTGGTTGGGCACTGAAGCTTTCTTT. It yields the protein CASSGGTGWLGTEAFF. The chain carries TRBV5-6 and TRBJ1-1; 9 nucleotides agree with TRBD1. Germline V gene data show CDR1 as SGHDT and CDR2 as YYEEEE. The CDR3 loop spans 16 amino acids. Unmatched junction bases numbered 11, after V lost 4 bases and J lost 4 bases.

The rearrangement links TRBV9 to TRBJ2-3, with TRBD2 as a possible D gene (5 bases). V lost 2 bases and J 2 bases, leaving 12 bases between the germline ends. The CDR3 length is 15 residues. The germline gives CDR1 SGDLS, CDR2 YYNGEE. CDR3 in DNA: TGTGCCAGCAGCGTTGGACTGTACCACACAGATACGCAGTATTTT. Protein sequence: CASSVGLYHTDTQYF.

This sequence joins TRBV2 and TRBJ2-2; 10 bases fit TRBD2. V was pared by 6 bases and J by 0 bases, with 10 bases of the junction left unmatched. From germline, CDR1 is SNHLY and CDR2 FYNNEI. There are 18 residues in the CDR3. CDR3: CASSLRTSGLSNTGELFF. Here the CDR3 DNA reads TGTGCCAGCAGCCTTAGGACTAGCGGATTATCGAACACCGGGGAGCTGTTTTTT. Together with reference TRBV2 and TRBJ2-2, the CDR3 gives the full variable domain: EPEVTQTPSHQVTQMGQEVILRCVPISNHLYFYWYRQILGQKVEFLVSFYNNEISEKSEIFDDQFSVERPDGSNFTLKIRSTKLEDSAMYFCASSLRTSGLSNTGELFFGEGSRLTVL.

The chain combines TRBV9 with TRBJ1-6; no definite D call. The V gene lost 4 bases and the J gene lost 5 bases, with 13 bases spanning the gap. This CDR3 is built from 15 residues. The germline V gene encodes CDR1 SGDLS and CDR2 YYNGEE. CDR3 bases: TGTGCCAGCAGCATTAGGGAAACCAATAATTCACCCCTCCACTTT. It is translated as CASSIRETNNSPLHF.

This rearrangement joins TRBV6-1 to TRBJ1-3, with 7 positions matching TRBD1. Germline trimming cut 4 bases from V and 0 bases from J; bases unmatched to any gene: 6. The CDR3 contains 16 residues. The germline CDR1 and CDR2 sequences are MNHNS and SASEGT. The CDR3 DNA sequence: TGTGCCAGCAGTGCCGGACAGGCGACCTCTGGAAACACCATATATTTT. Its protein is CASSAGQATSGNTIYF.

CDR3 DNA: TGTGCCAGCAGCTTAGGACTAGCTAAGGTCGATGAGCAGTTCTTC. This gives the protein CASSLGLAKVDEQFF. The chain couples TRBV7-9 to TRBJ2-1; 7 bases align to TRBD2. Germline V gives CDR1 SEHNR, CDR2 FQNEAQ (reference sequence). The CDR3 contains 15 residues. The V gene end was trimmed by 1 base and the J gene end by 8 bases; junction bases not matched to a gene: 8.

This chain uses TRBV5-6 with TRBJ2-7; 9 positions agree with TRBD2. The CDR3 runs 15 residues. In germline, CDR1 is SGHDT, CDR2 YYEEEE. The ends lost 4 bases at V and 0 bases at J; junction bases unmatched: 5. CDR3 DNA: TGTGCCAGCAGCGGACTTAGCGGGAGCTCCTACGAGCAGTACTTC. This gives the protein CASSGLSGSSYEQYF. The variable domain in full, with the rest retrieved from reference TRBV5-6 and TRBJ2-7, is DAGVTQSPTHLIKTRGQQVTLRCSPKSGHDTVSWYQQALGQGPQFIFQYYEEEERQRGNFPDRFSGHQFPNYSSELNVNALLLGDSALYLCASSGLSGSSYEQYFGPGTRLTVT.

J is TRBJ2-1 and V is TRBV7-6; D unresolved. Germline-derived CDR1 and CDR2 are SGHVS and FNYEAQ. The CDR3 extends over 13 amino acids. With 3 bases removed from V and 4 bases from J, the gap between germline ends came to 7 bases. The CDR3: CASSFLGYNEQFF. In DNA, the CDR3 is TGTGCCAGCAGCTTTTTAGGTTACAATGAGCAGTTCTTC.

The CDR3 here is CASSPASTDGNTIYF. CDR3 coding DNA: TGTGCCAGCTCACCAGCTAGCACAGACGGAAACACCATATATTTT. The genes are TRBV18 and TRBJ1-3; D gene unclear. The CDR3 is 15 residues long. CDR1 and CDR2 from the germline V gene are KGHSH and LQKENI. V was cut by 2 bases and J by 4 bases, with 12 bases left in between.

The V call is TRBV29-1, the J call TRBJ2-1; TRBD2 might be the D (6 bases). The germline V gene has CDR1 SQVTM and CDR2 ANQGSEA. The CDR3 extends over 16 amino acids. The V end was cut by 8 bases, the J end by 7 bases, with 27 bases between. DNA for the CDR3: TGCAGCCGATCCGAGTTGGCGGGGCTGACGGGAAATGAGCAGTTCTTC. This translates into CSRSELAGLTGNEQFF.

The genes are TRBV9 and TRBJ1-6, with D unclear. Trimming removed 2 bases at V and 0 bases at J, with 6 bases between. CDR1 is SGDLS, CDR2 YYNGEE, per germline. CDR3 length equals 15 residues. The DNA for the CDR3 is TGTGCCAGCAGCGTGGGGAGCTCCTATAATTCACCCCTCCACTTT. It translates to CASSVGSSYNSPLHF. The complete variable domain, with remaining parts taken from reference TRBV9 and TRBJ1-6, reads DSGVTQTPKHLITATGQRVTLRCSPRSGDLSVYWYQQSLDQGLQFLIQYYNGEERAKGNILERFSAQQFPDLHSELNLSSLELGDSALYFCASSVGSSYNSPLHFGNGTRLTVT.

The CDR3 bases are TGTGCCAGCAGCGTGACTAGCGGGAGGGCCTGGGCCGGGGAGCTGTTTTTT. Protein: CASSVTSGRAWAGELFF. This rearrangement joins TRBV5-6 to TRBJ2-2; 14 bases line up with TRBD2. This CDR3 has 17 amino acids. V dropped 4 bases and J dropped 6; count of bases not matched to a gene: 8. The germline CDR1 and CDR2 sequences are SGHDT and YYEEEE.